This T cell receptor (beta chain) stems from a study of blood T cells in healthy people across ages. Primers used in a second PCR of about 7 to 12 cycles were a sample-barcoded 5' primer and a J-beta primer mix. Every single cDNA molecule received a tag from a template-switch adaptor with 12 random nucleotides. TCRdb reprocessed the 5' RACE reads with MiXCR, giving one entry per CDR3 protein. This table has about 780,000 distinct CDR3 sequences, about half appearing once. The V gene's germline CDR1 is MNHEY and CDR2 SVGAGI. The CDR3 has 12 amino acids. V was pared by 1 base and J by 8 bases, with 8 bases between. Whole-study findings and limits: Diversity figures derived from one million T cells were judged to underestimate the true value.

The sample, around 9.9 milliliters of peripheral blood, was drawn from each donor. The amount of total RNA extracted per sample was at least 5 micrograms. Turning to this clonotype: Its target is unknown.

The clonotype was recovered from a man aged 80 or over in good health. The chain has TRBV6-5 and TRBJ1-2; D is ambiguous. Sequencing was done on a sample of blood. CDR3 bases: TGTGCCAGCAGTTACTATAATGGCGGCTACACCTTC. Its translation: CASSYYNGGYTF.